This TCR beta chain was sequenced for a study of Ad26.COV2.S vaccination and SARS-CoV-2 variants (dated by TCRdb to the early 2020s). Regarding the study in general: Vaccine-arm donors were drawn from COV1001, a multicentre, randomized, double-blind, placebo-controlled phase I-IIa trial of Ad26.COV2.S in healthy adults. Ad26.COV2.S was given intramuscularly at 5x10^10 or 1x10^11 viral particles, as a single shot or as two shots 56 days apart. TCRbeta repertoire sequencing served as the tool for gauging how specific and how broad the SARS-CoV-2-reactive T cell receptors were following Ad26.COV2.S vaccination. A total of approximately 32 samples were included in the TCR-sequenced set, comprising 19 Ad26.COV2.S vaccine recipients, 5 placebo recipients and 8 SARS-CoV-2 convalescent individuals. Trial participants were randomized into five groups of five, in which low-dose or high-dose Ad26.COV2.S was given once or twice, or placebo was given on both occasions. Blinding of investigators to trial group allocation was maintained during experiments and outcome assessment.

What the work shows at the level of the full study, not this receptor alone: The study lacked the statistical power to compare responses across vaccine doses or regimens. After vaccination, substantial breadth of spike-specific CD8+ and CD4+ T cell responses was reported. Non-spike TCR breadth was comparable between vaccine and placebo recipients, consistent with the vaccine containing only spike. Spike-specific TCR breadth was higher in Ad26.COV2.S recipients than in placebo recipients (P = 0.0014). The authors noted that total T cell responses may have been underestimated by the TCR breadth and depth analyses.

The CDR3 runs 14 residues from the cysteine to the phenylalanine. The retained sequence is limited to the CDR3, 42 bases, with the frame set at the first base. V trim: 7 bases; J trim: 3 bases; unmatched bases: 8. Sequences SNHLY (CDR1) and FYNNEI (CDR2) are obtained from the germline V gene. According to the study, the label for this sample's treatment or condition signals: some 20 received Ad26.COV2.S at low or high dose, single or two shots; about 5 received placebo; per-sample allocation not given. For vaccine and placebo recipients, repertoires were sequenced using samples collected on day 63 after the first injection. Between 29 July and 7 August 2020, Cohort 1b enrolled 25 adults aged 18-55 years at one site in Boston, USA. As a vaccine, Ad26.COV2.S was a replication-incompetent adenovirus type 26 vector that expressed a prefusion-stabilized SARS-CoV-2 spike protein derived from the original Wuhan strain.

Of note for this clone: Its antigen is still unknown. No per-base quality is available; no much larger clone lies one base away.

The immunoSEQ Assay was used to sequence TCRbeta CDR3 regions. After extraction, genomic DNA underwent amplification by bias-controlled multiplex PCR, followed by high-throughput sequencing. On the authors' methods: To quantify the absolute abundance of every unique TCRbeta CDR3 region, sequences were collapsed and filtered. T cell fraction was estimated by normalization of TCRbeta template counts to usable DNA, with usable DNA being measured through amplification of reference genes present in all nucleated cells. Repertoire TCRs were annotated as SARS-CoV-2-specific by exact matching of V gene, CDR3 amino acid sequence and J gene to a known reactive TCR set. MIRA supplied the reference SARS-CoV-2 TCR set, which was filtered for enrichment in COVID-19-positive ImmuneCODE repertoires so that public or cross-reactive TCRs were removed. Using the MIRA antigens, annotated TCRs were further analysed by specific ORF or by position within an ORF. Depth was the summed frequency of annotated unique rearrangements, while breadth was defined as annotated unique rearrangements over total unique productive rearrangements. Two-sided Wilcoxon rank-sum tests were applied when comparing TCR breadth between groups. Here the immuneACCESS table is served through TCRdb, limited to in-frame sequences with V and J called. Missing clones are a known gap in these copies; in checked studies unresolved V genes cover under half, and the rest lacks a known reason. V and J calls and clone size are copied from that table; D and trimming were computed from the DNA. This sample gives hundreds of thousands of clones in total; roughly 90% of them show up just once. About 1.5% of the sample lies in the top ten.

The rearrangement joined TRBV2 to TRBJ2-5, and 7 junctional nucleotides match TRBD1. This TCR derives from a person between 18 and 65 years old who received the Ad26.COV2.S COVID-19 vaccine or a placebo. Material: peripheral blood, obtained in a trial of Ad26.COV2.S vaccine versus placebo. The nucleotide sequence is TGTGCCAGCACCGGTCCAGGGACAGAAGAGACCCAGTACTTC. It translates to CASTGPGTEETQYF.